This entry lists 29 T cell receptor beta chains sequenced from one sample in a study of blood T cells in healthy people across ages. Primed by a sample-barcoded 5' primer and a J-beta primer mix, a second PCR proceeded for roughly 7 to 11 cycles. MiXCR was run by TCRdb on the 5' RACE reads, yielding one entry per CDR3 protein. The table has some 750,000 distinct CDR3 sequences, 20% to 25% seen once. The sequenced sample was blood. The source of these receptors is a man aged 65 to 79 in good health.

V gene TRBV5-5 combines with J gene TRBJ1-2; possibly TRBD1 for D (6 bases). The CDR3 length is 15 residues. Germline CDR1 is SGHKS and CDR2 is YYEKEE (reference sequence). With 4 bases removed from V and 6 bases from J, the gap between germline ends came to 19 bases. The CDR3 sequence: CASSHFGGHLDGYTF. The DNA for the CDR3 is TGTGCCAGCAGCCACTTTGGGGGGCACCTCGATGGCTACACCTTC.

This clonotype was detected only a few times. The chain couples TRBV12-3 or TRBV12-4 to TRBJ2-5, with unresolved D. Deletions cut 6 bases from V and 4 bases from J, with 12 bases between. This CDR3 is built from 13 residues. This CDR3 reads CASRLTRRETQYF. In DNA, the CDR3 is TGTGCCAGCAGATTGACCAGACGAGAGACCCAGTACTTC.

The DNA for the CDR3 is TGTGCCAGCAGCCAAGTCCAGACGGTGAACACTGAAGCTTTCTTT. Translating gives CASSQVQTVNTEAFF. This rearrangement joins TRBV4-2 to TRBJ1-1, with D uncertain. This CDR3 comprises 15 residues. CDR1 and CDR2 (germline): LGHNA, YNFKEQ. Trimming removed 1 base from V and 0 bases from J, with 9 bases in between.

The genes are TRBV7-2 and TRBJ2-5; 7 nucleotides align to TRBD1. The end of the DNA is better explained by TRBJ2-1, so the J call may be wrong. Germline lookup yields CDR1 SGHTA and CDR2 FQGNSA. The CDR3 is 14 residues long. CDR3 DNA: TGTGCCAGCAGCTTAGTCCAGGGGGTCGGTGAGCAGTTCTTC. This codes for CASSLVQGVGEQFF.

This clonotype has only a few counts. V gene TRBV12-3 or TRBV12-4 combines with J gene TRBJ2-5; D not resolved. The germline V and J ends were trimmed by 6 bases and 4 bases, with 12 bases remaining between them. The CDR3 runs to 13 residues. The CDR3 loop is CASSTRLGETQYF. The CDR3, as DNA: TGTGCCAGCAGCACCCGACTGGGAGAGACCCAGTACTTC.

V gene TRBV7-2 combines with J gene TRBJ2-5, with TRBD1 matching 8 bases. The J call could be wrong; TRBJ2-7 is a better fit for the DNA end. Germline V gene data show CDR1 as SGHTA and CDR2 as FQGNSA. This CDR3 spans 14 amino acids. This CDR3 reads CASSPQGASYEQYV. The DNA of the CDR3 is TGTGCCAGCAGCCCCCAGGGGGCCTCCTACGAGCAGTACGTC.

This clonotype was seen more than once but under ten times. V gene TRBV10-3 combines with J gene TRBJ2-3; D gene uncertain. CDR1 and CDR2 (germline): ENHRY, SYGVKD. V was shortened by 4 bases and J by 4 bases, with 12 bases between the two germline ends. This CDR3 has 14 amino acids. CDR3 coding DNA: TGTGCCATCAGTGGATCATCGAGTGCAGATACGCAGTATTTT. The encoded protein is CAISGSSSADTQYF.

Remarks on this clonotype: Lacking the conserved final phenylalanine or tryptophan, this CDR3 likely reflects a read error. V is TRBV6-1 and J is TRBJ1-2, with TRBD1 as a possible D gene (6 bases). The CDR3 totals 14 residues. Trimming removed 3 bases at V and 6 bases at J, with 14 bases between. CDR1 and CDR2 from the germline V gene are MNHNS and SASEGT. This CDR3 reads CASSEAQGIDGYTL. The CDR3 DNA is TGTGCCAGCAGTGAGGCACAGGGTATCGATGGCTACACCCTC.

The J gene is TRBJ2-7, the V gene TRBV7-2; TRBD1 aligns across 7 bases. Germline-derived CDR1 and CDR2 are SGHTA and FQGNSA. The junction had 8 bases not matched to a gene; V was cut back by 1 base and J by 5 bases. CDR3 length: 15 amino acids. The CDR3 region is CASSLDRGSLDEQYF. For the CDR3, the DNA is TGTGCCAGCAGCTTAGACAGGGGATCCCTCGACGAGCAGTACTTC.

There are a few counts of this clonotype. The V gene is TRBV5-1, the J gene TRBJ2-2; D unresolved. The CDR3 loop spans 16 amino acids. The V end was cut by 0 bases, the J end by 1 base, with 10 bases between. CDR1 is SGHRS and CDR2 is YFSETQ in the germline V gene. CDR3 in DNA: TGCGCCAGCAGCTTGGCCTTGGGCGAGAACACCGGGGAGCTGTTTTTT. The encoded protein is CASSLALGENTGELFF.

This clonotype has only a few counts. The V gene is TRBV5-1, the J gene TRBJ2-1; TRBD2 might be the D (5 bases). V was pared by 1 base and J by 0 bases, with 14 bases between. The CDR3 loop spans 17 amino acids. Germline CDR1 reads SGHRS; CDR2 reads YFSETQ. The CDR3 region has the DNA TGCGCCAGCAGCTTGATCACCAGCGGATTCTCCTACAATGAGCAGTTCTTC. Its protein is CASSLITSGFSYNEQFF. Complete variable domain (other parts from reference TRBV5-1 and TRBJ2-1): KAGVTQTPRYLIKTRGQQVTLSCSPISGHRSVSWYQQTPGQGLQFLFEYFSETQRNKGNFPGRFSGRQFSNSRSEMNVSTLELGDSALYLCASSLITSGFSYNEQFFGPGTRLTVL.

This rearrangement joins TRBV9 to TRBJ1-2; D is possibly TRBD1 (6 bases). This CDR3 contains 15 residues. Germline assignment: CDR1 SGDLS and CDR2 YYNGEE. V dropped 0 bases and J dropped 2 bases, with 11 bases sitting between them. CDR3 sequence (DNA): TGTGCCAGCAGCGTAGCTACGGGACAAAACTATGGCTACACCTTC. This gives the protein CASSVATGQNYGYTF.

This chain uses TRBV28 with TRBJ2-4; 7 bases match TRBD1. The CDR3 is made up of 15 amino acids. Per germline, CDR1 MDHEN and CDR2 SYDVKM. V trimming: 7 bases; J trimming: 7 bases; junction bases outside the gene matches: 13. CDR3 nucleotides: TGTGCCAGCACCGGGGCAGGGGGTCTTGGGAACATTCAGTACTTC. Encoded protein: CASTGAGGLGNIQYF.

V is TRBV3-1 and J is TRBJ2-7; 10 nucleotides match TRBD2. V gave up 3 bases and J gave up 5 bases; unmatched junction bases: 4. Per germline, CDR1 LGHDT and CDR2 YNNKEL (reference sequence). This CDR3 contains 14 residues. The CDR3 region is CASSHSGRSNEQYF. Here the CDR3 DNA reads TGTGCCAGCAGCCATAGCGGGAGGAGTAACGAGCAGTACTTC.

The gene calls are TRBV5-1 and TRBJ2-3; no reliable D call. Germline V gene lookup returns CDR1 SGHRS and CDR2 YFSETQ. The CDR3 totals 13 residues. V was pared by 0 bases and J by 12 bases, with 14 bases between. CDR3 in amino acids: CASSLESEIRQYF. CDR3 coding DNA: TGCGCCAGCAGCTTGGAAAGCGAGATACGTCAGTATTTT.

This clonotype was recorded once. CDR3 sequence reads: CASSKAEPNEQFF. The CDR3, as DNA: TGTGCCAGCTCAAAGGCCGAGCCAAATGAGCAGTTCTTC. V is TRBV18 and J is TRBJ2-1, with unresolved D. This CDR3 spans 13 amino acids. Trimming stripped 5 bases from V and 7 bases from J, with 12 bases between. Germline values: CDR1 KGHSH, CDR2 LQKENI.

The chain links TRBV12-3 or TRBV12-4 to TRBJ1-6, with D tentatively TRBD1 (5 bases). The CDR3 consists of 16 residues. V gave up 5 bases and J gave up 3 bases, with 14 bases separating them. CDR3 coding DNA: TGTGCCAGCAGTACGCAGGGCCCTATCTATAATTCACCCCTCCACTTT. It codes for CASSTQGPIYNSPLHF.

The CDR3 is CASSPSGEASETQYF. CDR3 nucleotides: TGTGCCAGCAGCCCTAGCGGGGAAGCCTCAGAGACCCAGTACTTC. V is TRBV3-1 and J is TRBJ2-5, with 9 bases matching TRBD2. Germline V gives CDR1 LGHDT, CDR2 YNNKEL (reference sequence). This CDR3 comprises 15 residues. Trimming took 4 bases from V and 4 from J; bases not matched to a gene: 7.

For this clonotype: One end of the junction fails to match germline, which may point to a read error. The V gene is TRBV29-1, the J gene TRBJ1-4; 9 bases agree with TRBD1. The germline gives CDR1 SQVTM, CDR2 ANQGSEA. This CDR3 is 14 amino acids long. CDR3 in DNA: TGCAGCGTTGGAGCTACAGGGGGCGGCGAAAGACTGTTTTTT. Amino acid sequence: CSVGATGGGERLFF.

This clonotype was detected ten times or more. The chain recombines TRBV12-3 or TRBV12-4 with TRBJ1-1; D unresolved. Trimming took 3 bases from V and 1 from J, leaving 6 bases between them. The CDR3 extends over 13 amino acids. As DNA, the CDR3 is TGTGCCAGCAGTTTCGCGGCGAACACTGAAGCTTTCTTT. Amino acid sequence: CASSFAANTEAFF.

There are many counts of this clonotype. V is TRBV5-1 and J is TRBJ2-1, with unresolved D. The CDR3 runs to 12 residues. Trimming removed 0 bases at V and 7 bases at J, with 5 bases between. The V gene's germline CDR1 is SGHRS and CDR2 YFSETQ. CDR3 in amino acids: CASSLVLNEQFF. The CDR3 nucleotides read TGCGCCAGCAGCTTGGTCCTTAATGAGCAGTTCTTC.

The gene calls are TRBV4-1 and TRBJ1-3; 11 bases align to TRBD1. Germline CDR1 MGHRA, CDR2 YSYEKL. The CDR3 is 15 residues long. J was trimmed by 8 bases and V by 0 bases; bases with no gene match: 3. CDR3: CASSQDGQGAYTIYF. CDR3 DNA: TGCGCCAGCAGCCAAGACGGACAGGGGGCATACACCATATATTTT.

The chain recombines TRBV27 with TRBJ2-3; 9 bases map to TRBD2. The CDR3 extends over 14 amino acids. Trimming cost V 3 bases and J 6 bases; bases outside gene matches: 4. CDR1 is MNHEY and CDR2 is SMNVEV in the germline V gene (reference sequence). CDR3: CASSLSGGFDTQYF. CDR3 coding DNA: TGTGCCAGCAGTTTGAGCGGGGGGTTTGATACGCAGTATTTT.

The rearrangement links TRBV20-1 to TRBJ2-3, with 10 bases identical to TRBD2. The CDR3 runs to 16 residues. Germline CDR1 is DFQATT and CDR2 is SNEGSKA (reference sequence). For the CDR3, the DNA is TGCAGGGCCGATAGCGGGAGGCTGCTTGTCACAGATACGCAGTATTTT. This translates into CRADSGRLLVTDTQYF.

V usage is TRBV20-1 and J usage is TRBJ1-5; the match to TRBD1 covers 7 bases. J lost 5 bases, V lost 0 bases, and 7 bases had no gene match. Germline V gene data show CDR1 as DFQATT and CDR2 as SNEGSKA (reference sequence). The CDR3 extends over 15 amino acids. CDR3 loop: CSARDPRQGDQPQHF. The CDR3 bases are TGCAGTGCTAGAGACCCTAGACAGGGCGATCAGCCCCAGCATTTT.

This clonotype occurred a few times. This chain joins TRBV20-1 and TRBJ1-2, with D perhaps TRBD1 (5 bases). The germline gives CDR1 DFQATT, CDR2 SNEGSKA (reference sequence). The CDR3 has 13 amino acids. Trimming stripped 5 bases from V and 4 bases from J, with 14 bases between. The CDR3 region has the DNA TGCAGTGCTCCCGGGCGGACACGCTATGGCTACACCTTC. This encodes CSAPGRTRYGYTF.

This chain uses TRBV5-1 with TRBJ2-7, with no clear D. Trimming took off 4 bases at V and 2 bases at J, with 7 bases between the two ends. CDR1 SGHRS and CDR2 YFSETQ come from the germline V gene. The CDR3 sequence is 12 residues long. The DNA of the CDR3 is TGCGCCAGCAGCGGCGACACCTACGAGCAGTACTTC. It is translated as CASSGDTYEQYF.

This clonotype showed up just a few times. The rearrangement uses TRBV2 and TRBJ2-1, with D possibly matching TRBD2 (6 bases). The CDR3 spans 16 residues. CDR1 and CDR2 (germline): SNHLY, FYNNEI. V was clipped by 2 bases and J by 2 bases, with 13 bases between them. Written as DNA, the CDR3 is TGTGCCAGCAGTGAACTCGGGTCTAGCGCCTACAATGAGCAGTTCTTC. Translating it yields CASSELGSSAYNEQFF.

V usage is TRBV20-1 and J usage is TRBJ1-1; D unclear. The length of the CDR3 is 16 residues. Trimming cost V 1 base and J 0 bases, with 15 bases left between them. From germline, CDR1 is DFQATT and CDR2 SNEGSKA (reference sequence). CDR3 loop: CSARVPGWAMNTEAFF. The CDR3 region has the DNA TGCAGTGCTAGAGTCCCTGGGTGGGCAATGAACACTGAAGCTTTCTTT.